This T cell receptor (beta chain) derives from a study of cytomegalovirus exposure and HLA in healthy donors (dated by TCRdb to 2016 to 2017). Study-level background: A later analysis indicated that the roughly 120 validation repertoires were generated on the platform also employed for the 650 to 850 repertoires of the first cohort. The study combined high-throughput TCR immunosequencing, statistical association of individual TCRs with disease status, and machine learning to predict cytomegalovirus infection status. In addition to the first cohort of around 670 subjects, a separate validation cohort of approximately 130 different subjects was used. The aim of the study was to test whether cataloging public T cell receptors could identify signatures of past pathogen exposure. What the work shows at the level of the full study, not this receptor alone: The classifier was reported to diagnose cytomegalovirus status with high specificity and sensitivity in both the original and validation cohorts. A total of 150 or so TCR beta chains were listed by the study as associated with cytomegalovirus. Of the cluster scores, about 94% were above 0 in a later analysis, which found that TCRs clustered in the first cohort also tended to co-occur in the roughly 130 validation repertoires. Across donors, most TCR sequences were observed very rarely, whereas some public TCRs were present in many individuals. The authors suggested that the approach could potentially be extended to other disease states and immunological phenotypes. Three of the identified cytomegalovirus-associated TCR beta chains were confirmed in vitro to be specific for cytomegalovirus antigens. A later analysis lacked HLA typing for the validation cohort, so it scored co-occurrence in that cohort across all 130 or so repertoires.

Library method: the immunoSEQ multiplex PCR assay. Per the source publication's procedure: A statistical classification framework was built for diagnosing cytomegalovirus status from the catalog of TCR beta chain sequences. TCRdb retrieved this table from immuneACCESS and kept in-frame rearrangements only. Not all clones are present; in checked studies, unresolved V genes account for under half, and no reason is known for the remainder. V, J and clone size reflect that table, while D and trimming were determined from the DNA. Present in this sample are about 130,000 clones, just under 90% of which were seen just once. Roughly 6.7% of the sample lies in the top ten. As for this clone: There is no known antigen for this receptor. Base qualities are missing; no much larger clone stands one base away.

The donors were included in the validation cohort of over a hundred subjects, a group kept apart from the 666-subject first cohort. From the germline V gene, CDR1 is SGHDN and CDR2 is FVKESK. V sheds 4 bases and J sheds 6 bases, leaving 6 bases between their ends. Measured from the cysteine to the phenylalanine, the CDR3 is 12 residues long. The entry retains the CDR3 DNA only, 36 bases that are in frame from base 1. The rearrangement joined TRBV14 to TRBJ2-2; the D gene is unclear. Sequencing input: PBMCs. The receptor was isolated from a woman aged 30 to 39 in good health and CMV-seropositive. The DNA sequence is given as TGTGCCAGCAGCCTCTTAGCCGGGGAGCTGTTTTTT. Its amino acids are CASSLLAGELFF.